A single sample gave rise to the 13 T cell receptor beta chains below, sequenced in a study of blood T cell repertoires in COVID-19. The protocol was immunoSEQ multiplex PCR, while the TCRdb copy is restricted to in-frame clones and leaves out a portion. The table has roughly 200,000 clones, 87% seen once. Sample: PBMCs or T cells enriched from blood (not recorded which). These receptors all come from a man aged 18 to 35 with acute COVID-19.

Here the CDR3 DNA reads TGTGCCAGCAGCCAATTCCTAGCGGGAGGGGCAGATACGCAGTATTTT. The encoded protein is CASSQFLAGGADTQYF. The chain uses TRBV3-1 (or the pseudogene TRBV3-2) and TRBJ2-3; 12 positions match TRBD2. The CDR3 contains 16 residues. V dropped 2 bases and J dropped 4; count of bases not matched to a gene: 4. Germline CDR1 reads LGHDT; CDR2 reads YNNKEL (reference sequence).

This chain connects TRBV9 to TRBJ2-1, with TRBD1 as a possible D gene (5 bases). Germline assignment: CDR1 SGDLS and CDR2 YYNGEE. The CDR3 extends over 12 amino acids. V was pared by 3 bases and J by 7 bases, with 8 bases between. CDR3 protein: CASSGRVNEQFF. The CDR3 nucleotides are TGTGCCAGCAGCGGCAGGGTAAATGAGCAGTTCTTC.

The chain recombines TRBV6-5 with TRBJ2-3; no firm D call. Germline loops: CDR1 MNHEY, CDR2 SVGAGI. V lost 2 bases to trimming and J lost 0 bases, with 9 bases between them. The CDR3 is 15 amino acids. The CDR3 bases are TGTGCCAGCAGTTACGGAGTCACTAGCACAGATACGCAGTATTTT. It yields the protein CASSYGVTSTDTQYF.

The CDR3 reads CASSPRQGAEIYNEQFF. CDR3 bases: TGTGCCAGCAGCCCTCGACAGGGGGCCGAAATCTACAATGAGCAGTTCTTC. This chain joins TRBV4-2 and TRBJ2-1, with 10 bases that match TRBD1. Unmatched junction bases numbered 9, after V lost 4 bases and J lost 3 bases. The CDR3 covers 17 residues. The germline gives CDR1 LGHNA, CDR2 YNFKEQ.

The V call is TRBV19, the J call TRBJ2-7; TRBD2 aligns across 7 bases. Germline V gives CDR1 LNHDA, CDR2 SQIVND (reference sequence). With V trimmed by 8 bases and J by 6 bases, 4 bases remained unmatched. CDR3 length: 11 residues. CDR3 sequence (DNA): TGTGCCAGTGGAGCGGGGTCCGAGCAGTACTTC. Its translation: CASGAGSEQYF.

The chain joins TRBV9 to TRBJ1-2, with TRBD1 identical over 7 bases. The CDR3 covers 17 residues. In germline, CDR1 is SGDLS, CDR2 YYNGEE. V shed 3 bases and J 0 bases; nucleotides not matched to a gene: 11. The chain's CDR3 is CASSELETGLTNYGYTF. As DNA, the CDR3 is TGTGCCAGCAGCGAACTTGAGACAGGGCTCACTAACTATGGCTACACCTTC.

This chain uses TRBV5-6 with TRBJ1-3; 10 bases are shared with TRBD1. V lost 3 bases to trimming and J lost 4 bases; unmatched junction nucleotides: 10. The CDR3 is 17 residues long. Germline CDR1 SGHDT, CDR2 YYEEEE. CDR3 region: CASSSGTGAPYGNTIYF. The CDR3 DNA sequence: TGTGCCAGCAGCTCTGGGACAGGGGCCCCCTACGGAAACACCATATATTTT.

The J gene is TRBJ1-1, the V gene TRBV3-1 (or the pseudogene TRBV3-2), with 7 bases lining up with TRBD1. Germline V gene sequence: CDR1 LGHDT, CDR2 YNNKEL (reference sequence). V shed 5 bases, J shed 3 bases, and the junction held 6 bases outside the gene matches. The CDR3 has 14 residues. The CDR3, as DNA: TGTGCCAGCAGCACCGACAGGGAAGACACTGAAGCTTTCTTT. It encodes CASSTDREDTEAFF.

This sequence joins TRBV4-2 and TRBJ1-4, with D perhaps matching TRBD1 (5 bases). CDR1 is LGHNA, CDR2 YNFKEQ, per germline. Trimming removed 0 bases at V and 4 bases at J, with 6 bases between. The CDR3 runs to 14 residues. The CDR3 protein is CASSQDQGNEKLFF. Here the CDR3 DNA reads TGTGCCAGCAGCCAAGATCAGGGTAATGAAAAACTGTTTTTT.

Here the CDR3 DNA reads TGTGCCAGCAGCCTGGGACTAGCGGGAGGCTACGAGCAGTACTTC. This sequence encodes CASSLGLAGGYEQYF. The chain recombines TRBV4-2 with TRBJ2-7, with 15 bases matching TRBD2. Germline V gene lookup returns CDR1 LGHNA and CDR2 YNFKEQ. V gave up 4 bases and J gave up 3 bases; unmatched junction bases: 1. CDR3 length equals 15 residues.

The rearrangement joins TRBV30 to TRBJ1-1; D possibly corresponds to TRBD1 (5 bases). The CDR3 contains 16 residues. Per germline, CDR1 GTSNPN and CDR2 SVGIG (reference sequence). Trimming removed 6 bases at V and 0 bases at J, with 20 bases between. CDR3 coding DNA: TGTGCCTGCGAGGGGCTCGGAGGCGGGATGAACACTGAAGCTTTCTTT. It specifies CACEGLGGGMNTEAFF. The full variable domain, its missing parts supplied by reference TRBV30 and TRBJ1-1, is SQTIHQWPATLVQPVGSPLSLECTVEGTSNPNLYWYRQAAGRGLQLLFYSVGIGQISSEVPQNLSASRPQDRQFILSSKKLLLSDSGFYLCACEGLGGGMNTEAFFGQGTRLTVV.

This rearrangement joins TRBV19 to TRBJ2-4, with 9 bases fitting TRBD1. There are 15 residues in the CDR3. Unmatched junction bases numbered 4, after V lost 5 bases and J lost 2 bases. CDR1 is LNHDA and CDR2 is SQIVND in the germline V gene (reference sequence). The CDR3, as DNA: TGTGCCAGTAGTGTCGGACAGGGGACCAAAAACATTCAGTACTTC. Its protein is CASSVGQGTKNIQYF.

V is TRBV28 and J is TRBJ1-3; D unresolved. CDR3 length: 17 amino acids. Trimming stripped 0 bases from V and 0 bases from J, with 12 bases between. CDR1 is MDHEN and CDR2 is SYDVKM in the germline V gene. The chain's CDR3 is CASSLWSAGDSGNTIYF. CDR3 nucleotides: TGTGCCAGCAGTTTATGGAGTGCGGGAGACTCTGGAAACACCATATATTTT.